The 12 T cell receptor beta chains below come from one sample, sequenced in a study of shared T cell receptors in the human thymus. TCRdb's table, derived via immunoSEQ multiplex PCR, lists solely in-frame clones and lacks some. The table records under 700,000 clones, about 80% of them present only once. The same data also went into a second study, on human thymus T cells.

Source material: thymocytes. These TCRs come from a boy less than two years old with a congenital heart defect.

DNA for the CDR3: TGCGCCAGCAGCCAAGATCCGGGAGGGGGCCATGAGCAGTTCTTC. Translation gives CASSQDPGGGHEQFF. The chain uses TRBV4-1 and TRBJ2-1, with a possible D match to TRBD2 (8 bases). Trimming took off 0 bases at V and 8 bases at J, with 14 bases between the two ends. The CDR3 is 15 residues long. Germline values: CDR1 MGHRA, CDR2 YSYEKL.

This clone was counted between two and nine times. The chain has TRBV7-2 and TRBJ2-1, with D possibly being TRBD1 (7 bases). Trimming took off 4 bases at V and 2 bases at J, with 18 bases between the two ends. The CDR3 runs 17 residues. Germline CDR1 and CDR2: SGHTA and FQGNSA. CDR3 nucleotide sequence: TGTGCCAGCAGCTATATACTACAGGGGACTCCCTACAATGAGCAGTTCTTC. It translates to CASSYILQGTPYNEQFF.

There are a few counts of this clone. In DNA, the CDR3 is TGTGCCAGCAGCCAATGTGAGGGTAGCAATCAGCCCCAGCATTTT. This translates into CASSQCEGSNQPQHF. The V gene is TRBV16, the J gene TRBJ1-5; D not resolved. V lost 1 base, J lost 0 bases, and 7 bases lay in between. Germline V gene sequence: CDR1 KGHSY, CDR2 FQNENV. This CDR3 is 15 amino acids long.

This clone was recorded a few times. This chain links TRBV19 with TRBJ2-3, with TRBD2 identical over 7 bases. The junction had 6 bases not matched to a gene; V was cut back by 6 bases and J by 0 bases. Germline V lookup: CDR1 LNHDA, CDR2 SQIVND (reference sequence). The CDR3 is 15 residues long. CDR3 in DNA: TGTGCCAGTAGAACGGGGGGTCCTAGCACAGATACGCAGTATTTT. As protein: CASRTGGPSTDTQYF.

The chain employs TRBV7-2 and TRBJ1-2, with a possible D match to TRBD1 (6 bases). V was trimmed by 5 bases and J by 0 bases, leaving 13 bases between them. Germline V lookup: CDR1 SGHTA, CDR2 FQGNSA. The CDR3 has 15 amino acids. This chain's CDR3 is CASSPRTETNYGYTF. The CDR3 coding sequence is TGTGCCAGCAGCCCGCGGACAGAGACTAACTATGGCTACACCTTC.

The chain is built from TRBV27 and TRBJ2-3, with a weak D call TRBD2 (7 bases). The CDR3 runs 16 residues. The V gene lost 5 bases and the J gene lost 2 bases, with 17 bases spanning the gap. CDR1 is MNHEY and CDR2 is SMNVEV in the germline V gene (reference sequence). The CDR3, as DNA: TGTGCCAGCAGTCCCACCGGTGGGGGGGCCACAGATACGCAGTATTTT. Its protein product is CASSPTGGGATDTQYF.

The chain carries TRBV19 and TRBJ2-2; tentative D call: TRBD2 (6 bases). Germline CDR1 and CDR2: LNHDA and SQIVND (reference sequence). V was cut by 4 bases and J by 3 bases, with 9 bases left in between. The CDR3 extends over 14 amino acids. The CDR3: CASSTGTYTGELFF. CDR3 nucleotides: TGTGCCAGTAGTACCGGGACTTACACCGGGGAGCTGTTTTTT.

The chain links TRBV5-1 to TRBJ2-7; the match to TRBD2 covers 7 bases. V shed 7 bases and J 3 bases; nucleotides not matched to a gene: 16. The CDR3 has 16 residues. Germline loops: CDR1 SGHRS, CDR2 YFSETQ. The CDR3 protein is CASARDGGEGYYEQYF. The CDR3 bases are TGCGCCAGCGCGCGGGACGGCGGGGAGGGGTACTACGAGCAGTACTTC. The variable domain in full, completed from reference TRBV5-1 and TRBJ2-7, reads KAGVTQTPRYLIKTRGQQVTLSCSPISGHRSVSWYQQTPGQGLQFLFEYFSETQRNKGNFPGRFSGRQFSNSRSEMNVSTLELGDSALYLCASARDGGEGYYEQYFGPGTRLTVT.

A single count supports this clone. V gene TRBV10-3 combines with J gene TRBJ2-7; 7 bases map to TRBD1. The J segment lost 3 bases and the V segment lost 6 bases, leaving 8 bases of the junction unmatched. Germline V gene data show CDR1 as ENHRY and CDR2 as SYGVKD. The CDR3 has 14 amino acids. The CDR3 region has the DNA TGTGCCATCAGGGAACAGGGGCCAGACTACGAGCAGTACTTC. This sequence encodes CAIREQGPDYEQYF.

This chain uses TRBV7-2 with TRBJ2-3, with D possibly TRBD2 on 5 matching bases. The CDR3 is made up of 16 amino acids. Trimming took off 3 bases at V and 0 bases at J, with 13 bases between the two ends. The V gene's germline CDR1 is SGHTA and CDR2 FQGNSA. The CDR3 loop reads CASSLPLAASTDTQYF. CDR3 DNA sequence: TGTGCCAGCAGCTTGCCTCTAGCAGCTAGCACAGATACGCAGTATTTT. The whole variable domain, filled in from reference TRBV7-2 and TRBJ2-3, reads GAGVSQSPSNKVTEKGKDVELRCDPISGHTALYWYRQSLGQGLEFLIYFQGNSAPDKSGLPSDRFSAERTGGSVSTLTIQRTQQEDSAVYLCASSLPLAASTDTQYFGPGTRLTVL.

The V gene is TRBV12-5, the J gene TRBJ1-4, with no clear D. Germline V gene data show CDR1 as LGHNT and CDR2 as FRNRAP. V lost 0 bases and J 5 bases, leaving 16 bases between the germline ends. The CDR3 loop spans 17 amino acids. The DNA for the CDR3 is TGTGCTAGTGGTTTGGTACCAAATCGGGGTCCGAATGAAAAACTGTTTTTT. Translation: CASGLVPNRGPNEKLFF.

This chain joins TRBV6-5 and TRBJ1-1, with a tentative D call TRBD1 (6 bases). There are 15 residues in the CDR3. From germline, CDR1 is MNHEY and CDR2 SVGAGI. Between the trimmed V and J ends, which lost 6 bases and 3 bases, there was a span of 17 bases. CDR3 bases: TGTGCCAGCAGCAAATCAACAGGGTGGGACACTGAAGCTTTCTTT. As protein: CASSKSTGWDTEAFF.